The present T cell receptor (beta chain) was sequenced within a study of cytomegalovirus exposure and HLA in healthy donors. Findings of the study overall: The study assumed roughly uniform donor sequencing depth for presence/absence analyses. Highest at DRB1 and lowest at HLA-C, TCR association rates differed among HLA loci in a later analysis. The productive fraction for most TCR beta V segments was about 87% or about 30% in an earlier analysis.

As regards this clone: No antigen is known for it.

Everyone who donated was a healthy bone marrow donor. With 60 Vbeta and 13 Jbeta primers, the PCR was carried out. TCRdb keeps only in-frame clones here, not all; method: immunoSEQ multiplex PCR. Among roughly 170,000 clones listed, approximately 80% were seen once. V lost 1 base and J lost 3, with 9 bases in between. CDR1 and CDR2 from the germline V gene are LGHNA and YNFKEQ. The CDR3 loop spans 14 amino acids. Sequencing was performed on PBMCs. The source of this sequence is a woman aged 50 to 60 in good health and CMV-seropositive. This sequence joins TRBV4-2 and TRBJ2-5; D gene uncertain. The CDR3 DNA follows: TGTGCCAGCAGCCAAGGGGCAGTTGAAGAGACCCAGTACTTC. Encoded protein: CASSQGAVEETQYF.